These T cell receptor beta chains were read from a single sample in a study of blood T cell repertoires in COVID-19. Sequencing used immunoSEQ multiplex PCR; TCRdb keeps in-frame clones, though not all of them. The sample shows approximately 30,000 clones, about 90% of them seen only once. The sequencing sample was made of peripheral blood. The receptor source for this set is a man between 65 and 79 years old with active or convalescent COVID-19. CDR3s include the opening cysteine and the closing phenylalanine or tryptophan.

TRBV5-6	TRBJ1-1	CASSLGPGQGAGGTEAFF
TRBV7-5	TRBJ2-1	CVRSLKSPRQESLNEQFF
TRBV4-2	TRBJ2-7	CASSYGQGSSYEQYF
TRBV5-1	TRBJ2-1	CASSLAGREQFF
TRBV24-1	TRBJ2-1	CATSDSPLATPYNEQFF
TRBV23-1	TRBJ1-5	CASSHRDRDPHQPQHF
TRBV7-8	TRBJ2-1	CASSHPGQGVNEQFF
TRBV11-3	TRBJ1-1	CASSARVGDTEAFF
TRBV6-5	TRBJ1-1	CASSLREENTEAFF
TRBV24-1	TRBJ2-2	CATSDPEGVGTGELFF
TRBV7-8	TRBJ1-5	CASSLEGASYSNQPQHF
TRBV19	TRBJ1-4	CASSRQATNEKLFF
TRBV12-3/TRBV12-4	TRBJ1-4	CASRGREEKLFF
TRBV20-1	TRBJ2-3	CSASPGFVTDTQYF
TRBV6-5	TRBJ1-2	CASRSTGGGDYGYTF
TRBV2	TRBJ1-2	CARGRGRNYGYTF
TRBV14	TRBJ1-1	CASSQLTGVNTEAFF
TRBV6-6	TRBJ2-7	CASSYPNYEQYF
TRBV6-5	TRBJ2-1	CASSTGGRNEQFF
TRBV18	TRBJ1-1	CASSQGQGKGTEAFF
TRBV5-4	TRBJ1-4	CASSYTAGQLNEKLFF
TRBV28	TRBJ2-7	CASRGQGVSEQYF
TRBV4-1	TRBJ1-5	CASSQEGGQLSNQPQHF
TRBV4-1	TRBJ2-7	CASSRLGGTGSYEQYF
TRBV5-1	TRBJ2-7	CASSSGQPGYEQYF
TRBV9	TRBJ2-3	CASSSYTSGGTDTQYF
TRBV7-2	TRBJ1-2	CASSLDRGRNYGYTF
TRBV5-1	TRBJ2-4	CASSRNAGTGPGKNIQYF
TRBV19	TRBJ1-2	CASSIGVFNYGYTF
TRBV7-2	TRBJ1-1	CASSHGQGAMVAEAFF
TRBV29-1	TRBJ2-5	CSALGRGGETQYF
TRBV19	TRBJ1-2	CASSKSGGKTDYGYTF
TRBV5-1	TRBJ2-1	CASSLGGGALNEQFF
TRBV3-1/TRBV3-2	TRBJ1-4	CASSQESRGAGEKLFF
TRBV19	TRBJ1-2	CASSIARAGYGYTF
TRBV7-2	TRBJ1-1	CATSFRAPNTEAFF
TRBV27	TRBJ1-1	CASSNRGWDTEAFF
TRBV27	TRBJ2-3	CAGQQGRADTQYF
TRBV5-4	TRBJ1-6	CASGMGQGSSGSPLHF
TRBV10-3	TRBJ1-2	CAISESDRGGDGYTF
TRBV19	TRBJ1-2	CASSSDRGIYGYTF
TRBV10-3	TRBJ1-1	CANADGVETEAFF
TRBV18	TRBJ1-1	CASSPNPTISRVFF
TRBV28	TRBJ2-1	CASTHGTSNEQFF
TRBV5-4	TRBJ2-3	CASSFGGRTDTQYF
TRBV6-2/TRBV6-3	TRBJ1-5	CASSLLKAQPQHF
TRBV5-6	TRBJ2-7	CASSLRGQAYEQYF
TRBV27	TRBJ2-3	CASSSFRDRETDTQYF
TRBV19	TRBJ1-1	CASNRQVTGGTEAFF
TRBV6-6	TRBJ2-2	CASSYGAGASTGELFF
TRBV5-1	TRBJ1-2	CASSRDSSNYGYTF
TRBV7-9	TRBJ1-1	CASSLTRGDTEAFF
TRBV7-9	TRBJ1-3	CASSRTGPGNTIYF